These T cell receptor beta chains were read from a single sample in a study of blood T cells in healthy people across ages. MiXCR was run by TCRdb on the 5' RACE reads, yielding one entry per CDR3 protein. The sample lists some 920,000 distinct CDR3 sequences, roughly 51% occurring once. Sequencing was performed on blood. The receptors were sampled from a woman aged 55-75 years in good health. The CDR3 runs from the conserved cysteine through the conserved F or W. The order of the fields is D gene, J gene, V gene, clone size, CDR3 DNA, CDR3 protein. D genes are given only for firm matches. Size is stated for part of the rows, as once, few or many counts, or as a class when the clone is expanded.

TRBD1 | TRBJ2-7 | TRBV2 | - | TGTGCCAGCAAATCAGGGGGAACCTACGAGCAGTACTTC | CASKSGGTYEQYF
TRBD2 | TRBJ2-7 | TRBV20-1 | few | TGCAGTGCTAGACTAGCGGGAGGTAACGAGCAGTACTTC | CSARLAGGNEQYF
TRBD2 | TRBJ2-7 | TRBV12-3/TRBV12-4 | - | TGTGCCAGCTGGGACGGCGGGAGGGGGACCTACGAGCAGTACTTC | CASWDGGRGTYEQYF
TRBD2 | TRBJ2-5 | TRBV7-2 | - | TGTGCCAGCAGCTTAGGGCGGACTAGCGGGACTTCAGAGACCCAGTACTTC | CASSLGRTSGTSETQYF
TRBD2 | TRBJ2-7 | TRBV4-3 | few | TGCGCCAGCAGCCAAGATCTCGGACTAGTTGCCTACGAGCAGTACTTC | CASSQDLGLVAYEQYF
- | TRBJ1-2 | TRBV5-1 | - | TGCGCCAGCAGCTCATACAGCAGGGTCTGGAATGGCTACACCTTC | CASSSYSRVWNGYTF
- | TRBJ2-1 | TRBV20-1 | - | TGCAGTGCTAGTTCCCTAAGGGCCCCCCTCAATGAGCAGTTCTTC | CSASSLRAPLNEQFF
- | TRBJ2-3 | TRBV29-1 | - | TGCAGCACTGACGCTAGCACAGATACGCAGTATTTT | CSTDASTDTQYF
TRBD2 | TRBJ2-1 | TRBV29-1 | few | TGCAGCGTTGAAGTACTAGCGGGAGTTTACAATGAGCAGTTCTTC | CSVEVLAGVYNEQFF
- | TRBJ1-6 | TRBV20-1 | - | TGCAGTGCTAGAGGGGTGTCCTATAATTCACCCCTCCACTTT | CSARGVSYNSPLHF
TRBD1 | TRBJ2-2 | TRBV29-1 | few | TGCAGCGTGGCGAGGGGACAGGGGGCCGGGGAGCTGTTTTTT | CSVARGQGAGELFF
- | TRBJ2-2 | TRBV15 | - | TGTGCCACCAGCAGAGATAGGGGTGGGCTGTTTTTT | CATSRDRGGLFF
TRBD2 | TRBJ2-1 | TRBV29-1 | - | TGCAGCACACGGACTAGCGGGAGCGGTGAGCAGTTCTTC | CSTRTSGSGEQFF
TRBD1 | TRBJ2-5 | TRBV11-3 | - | TGTGTCAGCAGCCCGGGACAGGGGCAAGAGACCCAGTACTTC | CVSSPGQGQETQYF
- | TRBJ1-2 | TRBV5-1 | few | TGCGCCAGCAGCTTGGTTGCAGGGAACTATGGCTACACCTTC | CASSLVAGNYGYTF
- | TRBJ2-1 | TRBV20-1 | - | TGCAGTGTGGCGGCCGGTGAGCAGTTCTTC | CSVAAGEQFF
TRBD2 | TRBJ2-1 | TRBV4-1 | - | TGCGCCAGCAGCCAATTAAGCGGGAGGGCCGTCAATGAGCAGTTCTTC | CASSQLSGRAVNEQFF
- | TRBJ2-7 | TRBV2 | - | TGTGCCAGCAGAGCAAGGACAATTCTCGAGCAGTACTTC | CASRARTILEQYF
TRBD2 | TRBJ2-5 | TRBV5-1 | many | TGCGCCAGCAGATCAGGACTAGCGACGTACCAAGAGACCCAGTACTTC | CASRSGLATYQETQYF
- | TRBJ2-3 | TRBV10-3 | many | TGTGCCATCAGTGAGTCGACTGGCACAGATACGCAGTATTTT | CAISESTGTDTQYF
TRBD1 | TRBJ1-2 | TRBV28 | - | TGTGCCAGCAGTTCACCGACAGGGGTTCGAGCTGGCTGCACCTTC | CASSSPTGVRAGCTF
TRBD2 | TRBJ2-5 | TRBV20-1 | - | TGCAGTGCTAGGGTAGCGGGATCGCCTGAGCGGTACTTC | CSARVAGSPERYF
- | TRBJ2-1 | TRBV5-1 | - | TGCGCCAGCAGCGGGACGGACCGGAGCTCCTACAATGAGCAGTTCTTC | CASSGTDRSSYNEQFF
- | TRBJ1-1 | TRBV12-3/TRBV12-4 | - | TGTGCCAGCAGTTTCGAAATGGGGCCGAGCGAAGCTTTCTTT | CASSFEMGPSEAFF
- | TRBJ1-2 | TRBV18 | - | TGTGCCAGCTCACCCTCGGCAGGTGGTAACTATGGCTACACCTTC | CASSPSAGGNYGYTF
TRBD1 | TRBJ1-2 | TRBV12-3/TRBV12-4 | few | TGTGCCAGCAGTTCGGACAGGGGTTATGGCTACACCTTC | CASSSDRGYGYTF
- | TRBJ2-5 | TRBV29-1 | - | TGCAGCGTTTCAGGGGTCCTTTTCCAAGAGACCCAGTACTTC | CSVSGVLFQETQYF
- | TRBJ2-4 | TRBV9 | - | TGTGCCAGCAGCGACTCGCCAGGATCTGAGCAGTACTTC | CASSDSPGSEQYF
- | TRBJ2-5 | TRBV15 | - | TGTGCCACCAGCCGTGGACACAAGTACCAAGAGACCCAGTACTTC | CATSRGHKYQETQYF
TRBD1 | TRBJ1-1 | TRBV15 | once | TGTGCCACCAGCGGCGACAGGGGGCCCACTGAAGCTTTCTTT | CATSGDRGPTEAFF
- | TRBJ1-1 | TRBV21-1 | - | TGTGCCAGCAGCGAGGGGTGGGGGAACACTGAAGCTTTCTTT | CASSEGWGNTEAFF
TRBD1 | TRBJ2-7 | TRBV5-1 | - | TGCGCCAGCAGCTTTTTGGAGGACAGGGGGTCCTACGAGCAGTACTTC | CASSFLEDRGSYEQYF
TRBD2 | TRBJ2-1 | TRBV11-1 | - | TGTGCCAGCAGCCTCCTACCCGGGACTAGCGGGACCAAGATGGGGGGCAATGAGCAGTTCTTC | CASSLLPGTSGTKMGGNEQFF
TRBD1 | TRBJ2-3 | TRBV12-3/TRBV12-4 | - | TGTGCTTCACAGGACAGAGGGGGCACAGATACGGAATATTTT | CASQDRGGTDTEYF
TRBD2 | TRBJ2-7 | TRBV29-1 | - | TGCAGCGTCGCAGGATCCACAGCGGGAGACCGTTCCTACGAGCAGTACTTC | CSVAGSTAGDRSYEQYF
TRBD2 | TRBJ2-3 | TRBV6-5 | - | TGTGCCAGCAGTTACTCGGGACTAGCGGGAGCCGCAGATACGCAGTATTTT | CASSYSGLAGAADTQYF
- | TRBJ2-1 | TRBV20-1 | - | TGCAGTGCTAACCCCTTCGGGACAAGTCCCTACAATGAGCAGTTCTTC | CSANPFGTSPYNEQFF
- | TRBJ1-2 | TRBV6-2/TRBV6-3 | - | TGTGCCAGCGGTCGGGAACTCTATGGCTACACCTTC | CASGRELYGYTF
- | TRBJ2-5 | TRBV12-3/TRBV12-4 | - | TGTGCCAGCTCTGTAACAGGAAGAAAAGAGACCCAGTACTTC | CASSVTGRKETQYF
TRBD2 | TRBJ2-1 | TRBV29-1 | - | TGCAGCGTCCGGGGCGGACTAGCGGGAGGTGGTAGTGTTAGTGAGCAGTTCTTC | CSVRGGLAGGGSVSEQFF
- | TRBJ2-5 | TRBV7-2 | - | TGTGCCAGCAGCTCACGACGGAGCAGGAGATCCCAGTACTTC | CASSSRRSRRSQYF
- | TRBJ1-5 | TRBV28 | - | TGTGCCAGCGGCCCCCTCGACAGGATTAATCAGCCCCAGCATTTT | CASGPLDRINQPQHF
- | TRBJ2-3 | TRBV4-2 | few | TGTGCCAGCAGCCAAGAGGGTGGGAGGAGCACAGATACGCAGTATTTT | CASSQEGGRSTDTQYF
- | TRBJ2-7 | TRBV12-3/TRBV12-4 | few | TGTGCCAGCAGTTTTCTTGAGGTCTCCTACGAGCAGTACTTC | CASSFLEVSYEQYF
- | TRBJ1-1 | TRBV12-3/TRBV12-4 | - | TGTGCCAGCCAACGGCAGAACACTGAAGCTTTCTTT | CASQRQNTEAFF
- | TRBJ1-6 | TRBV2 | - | TGTGCCAGCAGTGAAAGAGGGGGAGGTCACTCACCCCTCCACTTT | CASSERGGGHSPLHF
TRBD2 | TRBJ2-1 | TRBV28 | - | TGTGCCAGCAGTTCGACTAGCGGGAGGGCCCACAATGAGCAGTTCTTC | CASSSTSGRAHNEQFF
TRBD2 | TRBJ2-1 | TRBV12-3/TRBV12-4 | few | TGTGCCAGCACCATGGGCAGGCTTAGCGGGCCCTACAATGAGCAGTTCTTC | CASTMGRLSGPYNEQFF
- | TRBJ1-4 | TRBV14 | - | TGTGCCAGCAGCCAAGATGCGAGGGAAGGAGAAAAACTGTTTTTT | CASSQDAREGEKLFF
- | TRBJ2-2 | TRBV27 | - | TGTGCCAGCAGTTTATTAATGGGGGTCGGGGAGCTGTTTTTT | CASSLLMGVGELFF